These 2 T cell receptor beta chains were all obtained from the same sample, sequenced in a study of human T cells and chemical hapten exposure. TCRdb reprocessed the RACE reads with MiXCR, giving one entry per CDR3 protein. Among tens of thousands of distinct CDR3 sequences listed, approximately 11% were seen once. Time point specified: patch test 1, 2 weeks after DPC sensitization. The treatment denotes: therapeutic diphenylcyclopropenone sensitization with weekly scalp DPC. The sample in question was whole blood, obtained in connection with sensitization to the hapten diphenylcyclopropenone (DPC). Every receptor here comes from a woman between 45 and 65 years old with alopecia areata. Some clones in this sample may be carry-over from other donors' samples.

This clonotype was counted between two and nine times. V gene TRBV6-5 combines with J gene TRBJ1-3; 7 bases match TRBD1. The CDR3 is 17 residues long. The V gene's germline CDR1 is MNHEY and CDR2 SVGAGI. V was pared by 2 bases and J by 1 base, with 8 bases of the junction left unmatched. This CDR3 reads CASSYRGQLNSGNTIYF. DNA of the CDR3: TGTGCCAGCAGTTACAGGGGACAGTTGAATTCTGGAAACACCATATATTTT.

This clonotype appeared a few times. V usage is TRBV11-2 and J usage is TRBJ2-7, with TRBD2 identical over 10 bases. V lost 5 bases, J lost 6 bases, and 10 bases stayed unmatched. The CDR3 is 15 residues long. Germline assignment: CDR1 SGHAT and CDR2 FQNNGV. As DNA, the CDR3 is TGTGCCAGCAGCCCGGAAGCGGGAGGGCCAATCGAGCAGTACTTC. This codes for CASSPEAGGPIEQYF.